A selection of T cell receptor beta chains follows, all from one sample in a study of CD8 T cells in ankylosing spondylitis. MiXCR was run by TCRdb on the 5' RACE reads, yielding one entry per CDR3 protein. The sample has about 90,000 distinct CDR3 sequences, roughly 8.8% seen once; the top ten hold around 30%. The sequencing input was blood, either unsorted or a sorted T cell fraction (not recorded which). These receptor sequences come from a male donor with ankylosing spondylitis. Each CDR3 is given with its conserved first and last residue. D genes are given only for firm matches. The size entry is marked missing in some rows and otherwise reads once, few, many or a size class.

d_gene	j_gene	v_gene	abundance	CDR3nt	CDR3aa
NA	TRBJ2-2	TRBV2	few	TGTGCCAGCTCACACACCAGGGTGAACACCGGGGAGCTGTTTTTT	CASSHTRVNTGELFF
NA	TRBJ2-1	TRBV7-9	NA	TGTGCCAGCAGCCCTCACCAGAGGAGTGAGCAGTTCTTC	CASSPHQRSEQFF
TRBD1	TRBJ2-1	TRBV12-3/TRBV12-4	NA	TGTGCCAGCAGTAACCGGGACAGGGGTCATGAGCAGTTCTTC	CASSNRDRGHEQFF
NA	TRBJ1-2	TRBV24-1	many	TGTGCCACCAGTGATTTGGGCGGGACCTATGGCTACACCTTC	CATSDLGGTYGYTF
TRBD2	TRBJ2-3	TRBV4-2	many	TGTGCCAGCAGCCAAGATGGAGCGGGAGGAGCGGATACGCAGTATTTT	CASSQDGAGGADTQYF
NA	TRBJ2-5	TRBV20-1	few	TGCAGTGCCAGGGACTTGAAAGAGACCCAGTACTTC	CSARDLKETQYF
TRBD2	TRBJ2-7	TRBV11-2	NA	TGTGCCAGCAGCTTAGTAATACTAGCGGGAGGCTACGAGCAGTACTTC	CASSLVILAGGYEQYF
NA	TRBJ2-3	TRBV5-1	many	TGCGCCAGCAGCTTGGCCTCCTCCAGCACAGATACGCAGTATTTT	CASSLASSSTDTQYF
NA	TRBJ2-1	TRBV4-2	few	TGTGCCAGCAGCCAAGATTTGGACTACGAGTACAATGAGCAGTTCTTC	CASSQDLDYEYNEQFF
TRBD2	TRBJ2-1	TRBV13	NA	TGTGCCAGCAGCCCCGGACTAGCGGGGGATGAGCAGTTCTTC	CASSPGLAGDEQFF
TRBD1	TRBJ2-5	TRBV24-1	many	TGTGCCACCAGTGACTGGACAGGGCGAGGGGAGACCCAGTACTTC	CATSDWTGRGETQYF
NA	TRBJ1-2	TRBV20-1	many	TGCAGTGCTACCCAGGGGCTAGGTGGCTACACCTTC	CSATQGLGGYTF
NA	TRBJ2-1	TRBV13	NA	TGTGCCAGCAGCTTAGGCTTTTCTAGCGACCCACTCAATGAGCAGTTCTTC	CASSLGFSSDPLNEQFF
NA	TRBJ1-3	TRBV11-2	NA	TGTGCCAGCAGCACCCACCCGGGGCCTGGAAACACCATATATTTT	CASSTHPGPGNTIYF
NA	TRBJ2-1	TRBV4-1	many	TGCGCCAGCAGCCAAGATCCCAGGACGTACGGAAGGGACAATGAGCAGTTCTTC	CASSQDPRTYGRDNEQFF
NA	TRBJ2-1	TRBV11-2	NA	TGTGCCAGCAGCTTAGATGACGGGGCCTTGGGCAATGAGCAGTTCTTC	CASSLDDGALGNEQFF
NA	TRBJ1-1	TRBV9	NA	TGTGCCAGCAGCACAGGGACCTCCGTGAACACTGAAGCTTTCTTT	CASSTGTSVNTEAFF
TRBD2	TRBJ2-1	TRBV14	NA	TGTGCCAGCAGCCAAGCCCCTCCGGGACTAATCTACAATGAGCAGTTCTTC	CASSQAPPGLIYNEQFF
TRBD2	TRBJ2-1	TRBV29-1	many	TGCAGCGTTGGCTCTAGCGGGAGTTACAATGAGCAGTTCTTC	CSVGSSGSYNEQFF
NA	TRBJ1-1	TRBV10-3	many	TGTGCCATCAGTGGGGGGACTAGGGATGACACTGAAGCTTTCTTT	CAISGGTRDDTEAFF
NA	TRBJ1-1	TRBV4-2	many	TGTGCCAGCAGCCAAGAGCCAGGCCGAATCGCCACTGAAGCTTTCTTT	CASSQEPGRIATEAFF
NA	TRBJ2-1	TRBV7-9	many	TGTGCCAGCGGGGGCGGTGAGCAGTTCTTC	CASGGGEQFF
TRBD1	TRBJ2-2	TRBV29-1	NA	TGCAGCGTTAGATTATGGGACAGGGAAACCGGGGAGCTGTTTTTT	CSVRLWDRETGELFF
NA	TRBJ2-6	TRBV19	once	TGTGCCAGTAGTATAGTTTCCCTGCTCTCTGGGGCCAACGTCCTGACTTTC	CASSIVSLLSGANVLTF